This TCR beta chain was identified during a study of CXCR3-negative and CXCR3-positive naive CD8 T cells. Germline CDR1 SQVTM, CDR2 ANQGSEA. This CDR3 has 15 residues. Overall study findings and caveats: Memory CD8+ cells had much lower diversity, and both naive subsets had comparably high diversity. More hydrophobic TRB CDR3s occurred in CXCR3-positive than in CXCR3-negative naive cells.

Of note for this clonotype: What it binds is not known.

The libraries of TRB cDNA were constructed through 5' RACE using UMI labels. TCRdb processed the 5' RACE reads again and assigns one entry to each CDR3 protein, with no DNA. The table for this sample gives about 92,000 distinct CDR3 sequences. The receptor's source is a human donor in good health. Some clones in this sample may be carry-over from other donors' samples. The chain employs TRBV29-1 and TRBJ2-7; there is no DNA to check the TCRdb D call of TRBD1. Sequenced: naive CXCR3+ CD8+ T cells from blood. Subset in this sample: CD45RO-CCR7+CD27+CD95- naive CD8+ T cells expressing CXCR3 (TNR3+). Here the CDR3 reads CSVEDGGLGSYEQYF.